This T cell receptor (beta chain) is from a study of CD8 T cells in Susac syndrome. The CDR3 loop spans 14 amino acids. Germline V gene data show CDR1 as LNHDA and CDR2 as SQIVND (reference sequence). V was clipped by 4 bases and J by 6 bases, with 15 bases between them. The CD8+ and CD4+ T cells were isolated magnetically using a negative isolation approach, whereas the TEMRA cells were enriched by FACS. Regarding the study as a whole: The study acknowledged a relatively small number of individuals in its TCR sequencing and HLA analysis.

When the RNA was reverse transcribed, random hexamers were used with an input of roughly 0.45 to 1 ug. Amplification of TCR beta CDR3 was carried out by immunoSEQ multiplex PCR, which covered 54 Vbeta and 13 Jbeta segments. A single record per CDR3 protein comes from TCRdb applying MiXCR to the immunoSEQ multiplex PCR reads. In the table there are approximately 230,000 distinct CDR3 sequences, 80% to 95% of which are singletons. Note on this clonotype: What it binds is not known.

This TCR was sampled from a human donor with multiple sclerosis. Input material: CD4+ T cells from PBMCs. The rearrangement joins TRBV19 to TRBJ2-5; tentative D call: TRBD1 (6 bases). The CDR3 region is CASSTGDAQKTQYF. The DNA of the CDR3 is TGTGCCAGTAGTACAGGGGACGCCCAGAAGACCCAGTACTTC. Based on the CDR3 plus reference TRBV19 and TRBJ2-5, the full variable domain is DGGITQSPKYLFRKEGQNVTLSCEQNLNHDAMYWYRQDPGQGLRLIYYSQIVNDFQKGDIAEGYSVSREKKESFPLTVTSAQKNPTAFYLCASSTGDAQKTQYFGPGTRLLVL.